What follows is one T cell receptor (beta chain) and its context. The sample is drawn from a study of cytomegalovirus exposure and HLA in healthy donors. Use of 60 Vbeta and 13 Jbeta primers characterized the PCR. Libraries were prepared by immunoSEQ multiplex PCR; TCRdb keeps only in-frame clonotypes and omits some of them. The sample consists of 110,000 or so clones, roughly 80% of them appearing once. There are 14 residues in the CDR3. Germline lookup yields CDR1 SNHLY and CDR2 FYNNEI. V was cut by 7 bases and J by 3 bases, with 13 bases left in between. The sequencing sample was made of PBMCs. This chain joins TRBV2 and TRBJ1-5, with D unresolved. The TCR originated in a woman aged 18-35 years in good health and CMV-seronegative. This CDR3 is CASTVDGFNQPQHF. As DNA, the CDR3 is TGTGCCAGCACCGTCGACGGGTTCAATCAGCCCCAGCATTTT. The full variable domain, in which reference TRBV2 and TRBJ1-5 provide the parts outside the CDR3, is EPEVTQTPSHQVTQMGQEVILRCVPISNHLYFYWYRQILGQKVEFLVSFYNNEISEKSEIFDDQFSVERPDGSNFTLKIRSTKLEDSAMYFCASTVDGFNQPQHFGDGTRLSIL.